This passage covers 17 T cell receptor beta chains from one sample sequenced in a study of T cell changes during pregnancy in multiple sclerosis. The table came from immunoSEQ multiplex PCR; TCRdb's copy has only in-frame clones and leaves some out. The profile shows about 20,000 clones, around 90% of them singletons. Here the sequenced sample was CD8+ T cells from peripheral blood mononuclear cells, taken in the third trimester of pregnancy. The receptors originated from a female donor in good health, enrolled as a control in a pregnancy study.

The CDR3 loop is CASSLSGVAGPETQYF. As DNA, the CDR3 is TGTGCCAGCAGCTTAAGTGGAGTAGCGGGACCGGAGACCCAGTACTTC. The chain is built from TRBV7-9 and TRBJ2-5; 8 bases agree with TRBD2. The V and J ends lost 2 bases and 5 bases, in that order; junction bases with no gene match: 10. CDR3 length: 16 amino acids. Germline assignment: CDR1 SEHNR and CDR2 FQNEAQ (reference sequence).

In its sample, this clone was seen a few times. V usage is TRBV6-1 and J usage is TRBJ2-7; D unclear. The CDR3 extends over 14 amino acids. Trimming took off 4 bases at V and 2 bases at J, with 12 bases between the two ends. Germline assignment: CDR1 MNHNS and CDR2 SASEGT. DNA of the CDR3: TGTGCCAGCAGTGTAATCGCGGAAACCTACGAGCAGTACTTC. This gives the protein CASSVIAETYEQYF.

The chain recombines TRBV5-4 with TRBJ2-2; maybe TRBD1 (6 bases). Trimming took off 4 bases at V and 6 bases at J, with 16 bases between the two ends. There are 15 residues in the CDR3. Germline assignment: CDR1 SGHNT and CDR2 YYREEE (reference sequence). DNA for the CDR3: TGTGCCAGCAGCGACCCACGAGGACAGTCCGGGGAGCTGTTTTTT. It codes for CASSDPRGQSGELFF.

The CDR3 loop is CAWSVLSRGGLWVGETQYF. CDR3 nucleotide sequence: TGTGCCTGGAGTGTACTTTCGCGGGGGGGCCTTTGGGTTGGGGAGACCCAGTACTTC. J is TRBJ2-5 and V is TRBV30; TRBD2 aligns across 9 bases. CDR3 length: 19 residues. V lost 0 bases and J lost 5; bases outside the gene matches: 19. Germline V gene data show CDR1 as GTSNPN and CDR2 as SVGIG (reference sequence).

The rearrangement joins TRBV11-2 to TRBJ2-7, with D unresolved. Trimming removed 4 bases at V and 0 bases at J, with 10 bases between. The CDR3 runs to 14 residues. Germline V gene lookup returns CDR1 SGHAT and CDR2 FQNNGV. In DNA form, the CDR3 reads TGTGCCAGCAGCTACACCCGGAGCTCCTACGAGCAGTACTTC. This gives the protein CASSYTRSSYEQYF.

This chain connects TRBV9 to TRBJ1-2; 8 bases agree with TRBD1. This CDR3 has 15 amino acids. In germline, CDR1 is SGDLS, CDR2 YYNGEE. V shed 3 bases, J shed 5 bases, and the junction held 9 bases outside the gene matches. CDR3 sequence (DNA): TGTGCCAGCAGCGAACCCGGGACAGGTTATTATGGCTACACCTTC. This sequence encodes CASSEPGTGYYGYTF.

This clone was detected once. The V gene is TRBV4-3, the J gene TRBJ2-7, with D possibly TRBD2 on 5 matching bases. There are 16 residues in the CDR3. The germline V and J ends were trimmed by 0 bases and 2 bases, with 14 bases remaining between them. CDR1 is LGHNA and CDR2 is YSLEER in the germline V gene. CDR3 DNA: TGCGCCAGCAGCCAAGAAACGATCGGGATAGCCTACGAGCAGTACTTC. Amino acid sequence: CASSQETIGIAYEQYF.

The table lists this clone with a count of one. The chain is built from TRBV6-1 and TRBJ2-3; TRBD2 agrees at 7 bases. The CDR3 has 15 amino acids. Germline-derived CDR1 and CDR2 are MNHNS and SASEGT. The V gene end was trimmed by 5 bases and the J gene end by 6 bases; junction bases not matched to a gene: 11. Here the CDR3 DNA reads TGTGCCAGCAGTACGACTGGGGAGGGGTCCGATACGCAGTATTTT. Translated, it gives CASSTTGEGSDTQYF.

Only a few counts were recorded for this clone. The chain is built from TRBV4-3 and TRBJ2-1; 7 bases align to TRBD1. CDR1 is LGHNA and CDR2 is YSLEER in the germline V gene. The CDR3 spans 16 residues. Losses at the gene ends were 0 bases for V and 8 bases for J; bases not matched to a gene: 10. Written as DNA, the CDR3 is TGCGCCAGCAGCCAAGATTGGCCAACAGGGGTTGATGAGCAGTTCTTC. This gives the protein CASSQDWPTGVDEQFF.

CDR3 nucleotide sequence: TGTGCCAGCAGCCAAGATGGGAGGATCTCCGGCTATGGCTACACCTTC. Protein sequence: CASSQDGRISGYGYTF. The chain has TRBV14 and TRBJ1-2, with D unclear. The CDR3 sequence is 16 residues long. V lost 0 bases to trimming and J lost 4 bases, with 15 bases between them. Germline V gene sequence: CDR1 SGHDN, CDR2 FVKESK. Complete variable domain (other parts from reference TRBV14 and TRBJ1-2): EAGVTQFPSHSVIEKGQTVTLRCDPISGHDNLYWYRRVMGKEIKFLLHFVKESKQDESGMPNNRFLAERTGGTYSTLKVQPAELEDSGVYFCASSQDGRISGYGYTFGSGTRLTVV.

The chain combines TRBV27 with TRBJ2-2; D call uncertain. The CDR3 runs 12 residues. The ends were cut back, 5 bases at V and 6 bases at J, with 7 bases in the middle. Germline V lookup: CDR1 MNHEY, CDR2 SMNVEV (reference sequence). The CDR3 spells CASSLGSGELFF. In DNA form, the CDR3 reads TGTGCCAGCAGTCTGGGCTCCGGGGAGCTGTTTTTT.

The chain is built from TRBV19 and TRBJ2-7, with 8 bases matching TRBD1. Germline trimming cut 9 bases from V and 5 bases from J; bases unmatched to any gene: 9. The germline V gene has CDR1 LNHDA and CDR2 SQIVND (reference sequence). The CDR3 runs 13 residues. The CDR3 DNA follows: TGTGCCAGCAGGGACAGGTCTCTGGACGAGCAGTACTTC. It codes for CASRDRSLDEQYF.

The chain joins TRBV11-1 to TRBJ2-3; 13 nucleotides agree with TRBD2. This CDR3 is 18 amino acids long. The germline CDR1 and CDR2 sequences are SGHAT and FQDESV (reference sequence). Trimming cost V 2 bases and J 8 bases; bases outside gene matches: 13. CDR3 sequence reads: CASSLNQGLAGNEGTQYF. The CDR3 DNA follows: TGTGCCAGCAGCTTAAATCAGGGACTAGCGGGGAACGAAGGTACGCAGTATTTT.

V is TRBV5-4 and J is TRBJ1-2, with D possibly being TRBD1 (5 bases). The CDR3 has 13 residues. The germline V and J ends were trimmed by 2 bases and 4 bases, with 9 bases remaining between them. Germline V gene sequence: CDR1 SGHNT, CDR2 YYREEE (reference sequence). The CDR3 region is CASSFQGTYGYTF. CDR3 nucleotide sequence: TGTGCCAGCAGCTTCCAGGGAACCTATGGCTACACCTTC.

The rearrangement links TRBV6-5 to TRBJ2-7; D remains ambiguous. V lost 2 bases and J lost 5, with 10 bases in between. The germline V gene encodes CDR1 MNHEY and CDR2 SVGAGI. There are 13 residues in the CDR3. This CDR3 is CASSYGPRHEQYF. CDR3 nucleotides: TGTGCCAGCAGTTACGGGCCTCGCCACGAGCAGTACTTC.

V is TRBV6-4 and J is TRBJ2-1; TRBD1 agrees at 7 bases. Germline lookup yields CDR1 MRHNA and CDR2 SNTAGT. The CDR3 loop spans 13 amino acids. Trimming took 2 bases from V and 6 from J; bases not matched to a gene: 1. This CDR3 reads CASSDGDSNEQFF. For the CDR3, the DNA is TGTGCCAGCAGTGACGGGGACAGCAATGAGCAGTTCTTC.

This chain connects TRBV7-2 to TRBJ2-3; 9 nucleotides match TRBD2. The CDR3 extends over 18 amino acids. V gave up 3 bases and J gave up 5 bases; unmatched junction bases: 15. CDR1 and CDR2 from the germline V gene are SGHTA and FQGNSA. Here the CDR3 reads CASSLEPGLAGWGDTQYF. The DNA of the CDR3 is TGTGCCAGCAGCTTGGAACCGGGACTAGCCGGTTGGGGAGATACGCAGTATTTT.